The 6 T cell receptor beta chains below were found in one sample sequenced in a study of cytomegalovirus exposure and HLA in healthy donors. The primer mix had 60 Vbeta and 13 Jbeta primers. Method: immunoSEQ multiplex PCR; TCRdb's copy keeps in-frame clones and lacks some. The top ten hold about 2.5% of the sample, which has about 180,000 clones, approximately 72% seen once. Sequenced: PBMCs. These TCRs come from a human donor in good health.

The CDR3 loop reads CASSQGPKQGTEQYF. As DNA, the CDR3 is TGCGCCAGCAGCCAAGGGCCAAAACAGGGGACCGAGCAGTACTTC. This chain joins TRBV4-1 and TRBJ2-7; 7 bases are shared with TRBD1. CDR3 length: 15 amino acids. The trim removed 1 base at V and 6 bases at J, leaving 9 bases unmatched. Germline V lookup: CDR1 MGHRA, CDR2 YSYEKL.

As for this clone: At the DNA level, this CDR3 is encoded by other sequences in the same sample as well. This chain links TRBV9 with TRBJ1-1; D unclear. The CDR3 loop spans 13 amino acids. Germline V gene data show CDR1 as SGDLS and CDR2 as YYNGEE. V was pared by 0 bases and J by 8 bases, with 11 bases between. This CDR3 is CASSVVGGSEAFF. In DNA, the CDR3 is TGTGCCAGCAGCGTAGTGGGCGGGTCCGAAGCTTTCTTT.

The rearrangement joins TRBV7-2 to TRBJ2-5, with 11 nucleotides matching TRBD2. Germline CDR1 reads SGHTA; CDR2 reads FQGNSA. The CDR3 has 16 amino acids. The V segment lost 2 bases and the J segment 5 bases; nucleotides outside the gene matches: 7. The CDR3, as DNA: TGTGCCAGCAGCTTATGGGCTAGCGGGGGGCAGGAGACCCAGTACTTC. It is translated as CASSLWASGGQETQYF.

The V gene is TRBV15, the J gene TRBJ1-5, with 9 bases identical to TRBD1. The V gene's germline CDR1 is LNHNV and CDR2 YYDKDF (reference sequence). The CDR3 has 16 residues. Trimming at V came to 1 base and at J to 6 bases, leaving 7 bases not matched to a gene. The CDR3 loop is CATSRVLTGGRQPQHF. Written as DNA, the CDR3 is TGTGCCACCAGCAGAGTACTTACAGGGGGCCGTCAGCCCCAGCATTTT.

This clone was seen just once. The CDR3 bases are TGTGCCAGCAGTTCCCCTCGACAGGAGAGCTCCTACGAGCAGTACTTC. Protein sequence: CASSSPRQESSYEQYF. This chain uses TRBV6-5 with TRBJ2-7, with D possibly being TRBD1 (6 bases). The CDR3 is 16 amino acids. From germline, CDR1 is MNHEY and CDR2 SVGAGI. V was clipped by 4 bases and J by 0 bases, with 16 bases between them.

This clone has a handful of counts. The identical CDR3 is also encoded by other nucleotide sequences in the sample. The genes are TRBV4-3 and TRBJ1-2, with 11 bases matching TRBD1. Trimming removed 3 bases from V and 1 base from J; junction bases left unmatched: 4. Per germline, CDR1 LGHNA and CDR2 YSLEER. The CDR3 runs 16 residues. The DNA of the CDR3 is TGCGCCAGCAGCCAGGGGACAGGGGGACTTAACTATGGCTACACCTTC. Translating gives CASSQGTGGLNYGYTF.